The source of this T cell receptor beta chain is a study of preoperative IRX-2 immunotherapy in early breast cancer. Noted treatment: preoperative locoregional IRX-2 cytokine immunotherapy. This phase Ib study tested locoregional IRX-2 cytokine immunotherapy given before surgery. Measured with immunoSEQ multiplex PCR; TCRdb has only the in-frame clones, and not every one. The sample holds 39,000 or so clones, roughly 80% seen once. The receptor's source is a human donor with breast cancer. The source was tumor tissue, collected after IRX-2 immunotherapy.

This CDR3 is CASSLGRVPPTNEKLFF. For the CDR3, the DNA is TGCGCCAGCAGCTTAGGCAGGGTGCCGCCAACTAATGAAAAACTGTTTTTT. The gene calls are TRBV5-1 and TRBJ1-4; D is possibly TRBD1 (5 bases). The V and J ends lost 2 bases and 0 bases respectively, with 14 bases between them. This CDR3 spans 17 amino acids. Germline V gene sequence: CDR1 SGHRS, CDR2 YFSETQ.